This entry concerns a single TCR beta chain. Its specificity is not known. The donors (healthy individuals) were bone marrow donors. This sample was taken from a study of cytomegalovirus exposure and HLA in healthy donors. On the study more broadly: Genotyping of more than 300 donors showed that 80% to 85% belonged to the Caucasian-associated ancestry cluster.

Germline V gives CDR1 MDHEN, CDR2 SYDVKM. Trimming removed 1 base from V and 3 bases from J, with 21 bases in between. The CDR3 runs 18 residues. Study outcomes and limitations: A later analysis associated about 18,000 TCR beta sequences with HLA alleles at a 0.05 false discovery rate.

Vbeta (60) and Jbeta (13) primers were used in the PCR. Sequencing used immunoSEQ multiplex PCR; TCRdb keeps in-frame clones, though not all of them. This sample carries roughly 180,000 clones, about 80% of them seen once, and the ten largest clones take more than 13%. This clonotype was sampled from a man between 45 and 60 years old in good health and CMV-seropositive. Specimen: PBMCs. This chain connects TRBV28 to TRBJ1-2; no reliable D call. Here the CDR3 DNA reads TGTGCCAGCAGTTTATCCCACGCCCGGCGAGGGTGGGACTATGGCTACACCTTC. As protein: CASSLSHARRGWDYGYTF.